These 8 T cell receptor beta chains were all obtained from the same sample, sequenced in a study of CD8 T cells in Susac syndrome. RNA amounts of 0.5 to 1 ug underwent reverse transcription with random hexamers. TCRdb redid the calling of the immunoSEQ multiplex PCR reads with MiXCR, one entry per CDR3 protein. This sample has around 280,000 distinct CDR3 sequences, with under 95% found just once. The sequenced sample consisted of CD4+ T cells from PBMCs. The receptor set was obtained from a human donor with multiple sclerosis.

The chain recombines TRBV24-1 with TRBJ2-5, with D perhaps assigned TRBD1 or TRBD2 (5 bases each). The CDR3 contains 13 residues. Germline CDR1 reads KGHDR; CDR2 reads SFDVKD. V was shortened by 4 bases and J by 5 bases, with 10 bases between the two germline ends. CDR3 loop: CATSESGTETQYF. The CDR3 nucleotides are TGTGCCACCAGTGAGTCCGGGACGGAGACCCAGTACTTC.

This chain uses TRBV5-6 with TRBJ2-7; 10 bases agree with TRBD1. The ends lost 4 bases at V and 6 bases at J; junction bases unmatched: 4. This CDR3 is built from 13 residues. Looked up from germline, CDR1 is SGHDT and CDR2 is YYEEEE. For the CDR3, the DNA is TGTGCCAGCAGCAAACGGACAGGGGGCGAGCAGTACTTC. Protein sequence: CASSKRTGGEQYF.

This clonotype was seen a few times. The genes are TRBV12-3 or TRBV12-4 and TRBJ1-2, with unresolved D. The CDR3 sequence is 13 residues long. Trimming removed 1 base from V and 2 bases from J, with 5 bases in between. In DNA form, the CDR3 reads TGTGCCAGCAGTTTAGGGGAGAACTATGGCTACACCTTC. Translated, it gives CASSLGENYGYTF.

A single count supports this clonotype. This chain links TRBV9 with TRBJ2-3, with TRBD2 matching over 12 bases. Germline loops: CDR1 SGDLS, CDR2 YYNGEE. There are 18 residues in the CDR3. V shed 2 bases, J shed 4 bases, and the junction held 11 bases outside the gene matches. The CDR3 protein is CASSVTSGGQGLADTQYF. CDR3 nucleotides: TGTGCCAGCAGCGTCACTAGCGGGGGGCAGGGCCTGGCAGATACGCAGTATTTT.

V and J are TRBV3-1 and TRBJ2-1; a weak D match, TRBD2 (6 bases). V lost 4 bases and J lost 3, with 10 bases in between. CDR3 length: 14 residues. Per the germline V gene, CDR1 is LGHDT and CDR2 is YNNKEL (reference sequence). The CDR3 loop reads CASSPAGYYNEQFF. CDR3 coding DNA: TGTGCCAGCAGCCCAGCGGGCTACTACAATGAGCAGTTCTTC.

Details on this clonotype: At one of its ends the junction is not consistent with the germline gene, which may arise from a read error. The J gene is TRBJ2-3, the V gene TRBV29-1, with a possible D match to TRBD2 (7 bases). The CDR3 runs to 16 residues. Germline V gene sequence: CDR1 SQVTM, CDR2 ANQGSEA. The CDR3 sequence is CSVEGRGGGATDTQYF. The CDR3 DNA reads TGCAGCGTGGAAGGGCGAGGAGGGGGGGCCACAGATACGCAGTATTTT.

The chain couples TRBV2 to TRBJ2-3, with D perhaps TRBD2 (6 bases). The germline V gene has CDR1 SNHLY and CDR2 FYNNEI. V was clipped by 4 bases and J by 4 bases, with 12 bases between them. This CDR3 has 14 amino acids. CDR3 loop: CASSASDYADTQYF. Written as DNA, the CDR3 is TGTGCCAGCAGTGCTTCGGACTACGCAGATACGCAGTATTTT.

The chain joins TRBV19 to TRBJ1-2, with TRBD1 identical over 8 bases. From germline, CDR1 is LNHDA and CDR2 SQIVND (reference sequence). This CDR3 is 13 amino acids long. V shed 4 bases, J shed 11 bases, and the junction held 9 bases outside the gene matches. Here the CDR3 DNA reads TGTGCCAGTAGTAACGCCGGGACAGGATCTTACACCTTC. Translated: CASSNAGTGSYTF. The full variable domain, with the rest looked up from reference TRBV19 and TRBJ1-2, is DGGITQSPKYLFRKEGQNVTLSCEQNLNHDAMYWYRQDPGQGLRLIYYSQIVNDFQKGDIAEGYSVSREKKESFPLTVTSAQKNPTAFYLCASSNAGTGSYTFGSGTRLTVV.